What follows are 14 T cell receptor beta chains derived from one specimen sequenced in a study of CD8+ T cells in alopecia areata. Following RNA extraction, reverse transcription yielded cDNA that acted as the sequencing template. Using immunoSEQ multiplex PCR, the repertoire was profiled, and TCRdb retains in-frame clones only, with some absent. The sample consists of approximately 210,000 clones, about three fifths of them appearing once. Treatment: oral pan-JAK inhibitor, 5-10 mg twice daily. The source material was CD4+ T cells sorted from blood, sampled at week 24, from a patient treated with tofacitinib. The source is a human donor with alopecia areata.

In its sample, this clone was seen once. This chain links TRBV29-1 with TRBJ1-2; TRBD1 is a possible D gene (5 bases). Trimming left V 2 bases short and J 4 bases short, with 20 bases between. CDR3 length: 16 amino acids. The V gene's germline CDR1 is SQVTM and CDR2 ANQGSEA. The CDR3 here is CSVETSPTGHGYGYTF. The CDR3 DNA is TGCAGCGTTGAAACCTCCCCAACAGGACACGGCTATGGCTACACCTTC.

This chain connects TRBV13 to TRBJ1-1; D gene uncertain. V was pared by 1 base and J by 1 base, with 4 bases between. CDR1 and CDR2 (germline): PRHDT, FYEKMQ (reference sequence). This CDR3 comprises 13 residues. DNA for the CDR3: TGTGCCAGCAGCTTAGAAGCGAACACTGAAGCTTTCTTT. Translating gives CASSLEANTEAFF.

The chain uses TRBV30 and TRBJ2-7; D call uncertain. Germline CDR1 is GTSNPN and CDR2 is SVGIG (reference sequence). The CDR3 loop spans 12 amino acids. V was clipped by 4 bases and J by 3 bases, with 10 bases between them. CDR3 in amino acids: CAWMGRNYEQYF. CDR3 DNA sequence: TGTGCCTGGATGGGCAGGAACTACGAGCAGTACTTC.

The chain carries TRBV29-1 and TRBJ1-2; no reliable D call. This CDR3 spans 13 amino acids. The germline gives CDR1 SQVTM, CDR2 ANQGSEA. Deletions cut 5 bases from V and 0 bases from J, with 10 bases between. The CDR3 DNA follows: TGCAGCGTTTCCGACACTCCTAACTATGGCTACACCTTC. Translating it yields CSVSDTPNYGYTF.

The chain links TRBV29-1 to TRBJ2-1, with D possibly TRBD2 on 6 matching bases. The CDR3 runs 14 residues. Germline V lookup: CDR1 SQVTM, CDR2 ANQGSEA. Trimming cost V 4 bases and J 10 bases, with 20 bases left between them. CDR3 DNA sequence: TGCAGCGTTGGGGGCCGCGTCGGGAGCCGGGAGCAGTTCTTC. Protein sequence: CSVGGRVGSREQFF.

The rearrangement links TRBV5-4 to TRBJ2-7, with TRBD2 matching over 9 bases. Germline V gene lookup returns CDR1 SGHNT and CDR2 YYREEE (reference sequence). This CDR3 is 14 amino acids long. Germline trimming cut 4 bases from V and 4 bases from J; bases unmatched to any gene: 6. CDR3 DNA: TGTGCCAGCAGCCGCGGGGGGGATCAGTACGAGCAGTACTTC. This encodes CASSRGGDQYEQYF.

This clone has a handful of counts. The V call is TRBV29-1, the J call TRBJ2-6; D is unresolved. The CDR3 is 13 residues long. Germline loops: CDR1 SQVTM, CDR2 ANQGSEA. Trimming removed 4 bases at V and 7 bases at J, with 11 bases between. CDR3 coding DNA: TGCAGCGTTGGGACCGCTATTGCCAACGTCCTGACTTTC. As protein: CSVGTAIANVLTF.

The gene calls are TRBV5-1 and TRBJ2-4; D not certain. V dropped 0 bases and J dropped 5 bases, with 6 bases sitting between them. The CDR3 runs 13 residues. CDR1 and CDR2 from the germline V gene are SGHRS and YFSETQ. The CDR3 sequence is CASSLEPENIQYF. The CDR3 DNA reads TGCGCCAGCAGCTTGGAGCCAGAAAACATTCAGTACTTC.

This clone has at least ten counts. The rearrangement joins TRBV6-4 to TRBJ2-3; the D gene is possibly TRBD1 (5 bases). Trimming cost V 6 bases and J 6 bases, with 13 bases left between them. Germline V gene data show CDR1 as MRHNA and CDR2 as SNTAGT. The CDR3 runs to 13 residues. CDR3 in amino acids: CASSALSGDTQYF. The CDR3 DNA follows: TGTGCCAGCAGCGCCCTTTCAGGGGATACGCAGTATTTT.

The gene calls are TRBV15 and TRBJ1-5; no definite D call. Trimming removed 5 bases at V and 3 bases at J, with 17 bases between. The germline CDR1 and CDR2 sequences are LNHNV and YYDKDF (reference sequence). CDR3 length: 16 residues. DNA for the CDR3: TGTGCCACCAGCCGAAGAATGGGCGAGAACAATCAGCCCCAGCATTTT. Translating it yields CATSRRMGENNQPQHF.

J is TRBJ2-5 and V is TRBV5-1, with TRBD2 identical over 14 bases. This CDR3 comprises 16 residues. Germline CDR1 is SGHRS and CDR2 is YFSETQ. The V gene end was trimmed by 3 bases and the J gene end by 4 bases; junction bases not matched to a gene: 5. CDR3 DNA: TGCGCCAGCAGCTCCGGACTAGCGGGGGGAAGAGAGACCCAGTACTTC. This translates into CASSSGLAGGRETQYF.

This chain uses TRBV6-5 with TRBJ1-1; TRBD1 might be the D (6 bases). This CDR3 region has 15 residues. Germline lookup yields CDR1 MNHEY and CDR2 SVGAGI. Trimming stripped 8 bases from V and 1 base from J, with 17 bases between. The CDR3 here is CASRRGGQQNTEAFF. CDR3 sequence (DNA): TGTGCCAGCCGTCGAGGTGGACAGCAGAACACTGAAGCTTTCTTT.

This clone has ten or more counts. J is TRBJ2-3 and V is TRBV11-3; D might be TRBD1 (6 bases). Trimming cost V 5 bases and J 6 bases, with 12 bases left between them. There are 13 residues in the CDR3. Germline V gene data show CDR1 as SGHNT and CDR2 as YENEEA. The CDR3 sequence is CASSVRQGDTQYF. For the CDR3, the DNA is TGTGCCAGCAGCGTAAGGCAGGGGGATACGCAGTATTTT.

The V and J genes are TRBV27 and TRBJ1-2; D is uncertain. This CDR3 has 14 amino acids. CDR1 is MNHEY, CDR2 SMNVEV, per germline (reference sequence). V lost 10 bases and J lost 2, with 17 bases in between. The CDR3 reads CATSAAGGNYGYTF. The DNA of the CDR3 is TGTGCCACCTCCGCAGCCGGAGGGAACTATGGCTACACCTTC.